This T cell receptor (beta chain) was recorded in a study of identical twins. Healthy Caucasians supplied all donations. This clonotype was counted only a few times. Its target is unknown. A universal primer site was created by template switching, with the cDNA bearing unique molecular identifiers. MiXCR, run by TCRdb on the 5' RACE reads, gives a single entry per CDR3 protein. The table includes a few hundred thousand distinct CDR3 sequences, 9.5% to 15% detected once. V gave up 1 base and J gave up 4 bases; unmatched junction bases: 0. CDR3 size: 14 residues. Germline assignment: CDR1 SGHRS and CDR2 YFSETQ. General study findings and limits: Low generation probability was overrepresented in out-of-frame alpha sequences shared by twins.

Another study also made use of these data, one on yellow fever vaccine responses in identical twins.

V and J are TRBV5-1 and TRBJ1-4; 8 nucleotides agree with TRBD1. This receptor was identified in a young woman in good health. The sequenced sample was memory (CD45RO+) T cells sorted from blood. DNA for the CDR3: TGCGCCAGCAGCTTGACAGGGGGTAATGAAAAACTGTTTTTT. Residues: CASSLTGGNEKLFF.